This T cell receptor beta chain was found in a study of blood T cell repertoires in COVID-19. Sequencing was performed with immunoSEQ multiplex PCR; in TCRdb, only in-frame clones are kept and a portion is missing. This sample has approximately 300,000 clones, with about 86% found just once. The clonotype originates from a person aged 70 to 85 with COVID-19, enrolled during active disease. Sequenced sample: peripheral blood.

The CDR3 DNA is TGTGCCAGCAGCTTCGGGATAGATAGCAATCAGCCCCAGCATTTT. As protein: CASSFGIDSNQPQHF. The gene calls are TRBV7-2 and TRBJ1-5; D gene ambiguous. Trimming took 3 bases from V and 0 from J, leaving 9 bases between them. The germline V gene encodes CDR1 SGHTA and CDR2 FQGNSA. This CDR3 is built from 15 residues. The whole variable domain, filled in from reference TRBV7-2 and TRBJ1-5, reads GAGVSQSPSNKVTEKGKDVELRCDPISGHTALYWYRQSLGQGLEFLIYFQGNSAPDKSGLPSDRFSAERTGGSVSTLTIQRTQQEDSAVYLCASSFGIDSNQPQHFGDGTRLSIL.